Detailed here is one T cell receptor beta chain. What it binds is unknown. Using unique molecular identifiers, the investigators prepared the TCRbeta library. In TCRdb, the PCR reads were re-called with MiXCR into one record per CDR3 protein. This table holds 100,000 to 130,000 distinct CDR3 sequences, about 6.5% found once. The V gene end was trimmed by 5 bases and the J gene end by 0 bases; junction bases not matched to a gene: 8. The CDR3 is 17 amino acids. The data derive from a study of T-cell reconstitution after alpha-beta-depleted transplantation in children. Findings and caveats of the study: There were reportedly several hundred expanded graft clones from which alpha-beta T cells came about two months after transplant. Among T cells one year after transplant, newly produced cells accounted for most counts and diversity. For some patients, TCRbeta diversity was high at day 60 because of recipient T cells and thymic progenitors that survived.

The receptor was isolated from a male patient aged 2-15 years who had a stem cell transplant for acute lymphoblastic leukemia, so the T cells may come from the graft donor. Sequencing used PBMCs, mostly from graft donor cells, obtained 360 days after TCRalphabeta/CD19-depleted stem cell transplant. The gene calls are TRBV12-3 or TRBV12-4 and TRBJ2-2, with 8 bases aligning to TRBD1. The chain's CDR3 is CASSPGQGSTNTGELFF. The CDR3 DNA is TGTGCCAGCAGTCCCGGACAGGGCTCAACGAACACCGGGGAGCTGTTTTTT.